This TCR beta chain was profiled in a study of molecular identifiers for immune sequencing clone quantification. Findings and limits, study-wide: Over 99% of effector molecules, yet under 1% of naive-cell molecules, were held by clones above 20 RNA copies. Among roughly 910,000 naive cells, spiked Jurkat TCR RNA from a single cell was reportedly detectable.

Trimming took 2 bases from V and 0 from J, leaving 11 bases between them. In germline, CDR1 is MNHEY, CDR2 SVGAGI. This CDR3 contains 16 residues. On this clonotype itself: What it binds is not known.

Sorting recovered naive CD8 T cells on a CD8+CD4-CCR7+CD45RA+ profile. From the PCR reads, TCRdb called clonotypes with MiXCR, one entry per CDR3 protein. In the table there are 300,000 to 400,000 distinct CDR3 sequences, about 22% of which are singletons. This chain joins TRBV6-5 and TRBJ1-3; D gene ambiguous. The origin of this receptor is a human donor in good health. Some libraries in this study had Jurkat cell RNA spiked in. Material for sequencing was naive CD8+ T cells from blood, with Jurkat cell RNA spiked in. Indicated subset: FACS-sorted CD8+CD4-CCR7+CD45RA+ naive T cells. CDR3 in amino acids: CASSYADPLSGNTIYF. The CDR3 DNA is TGTGCCAGCAGTTACGCGGACCCTCTCTCTGGAAACACCATATATTTT.